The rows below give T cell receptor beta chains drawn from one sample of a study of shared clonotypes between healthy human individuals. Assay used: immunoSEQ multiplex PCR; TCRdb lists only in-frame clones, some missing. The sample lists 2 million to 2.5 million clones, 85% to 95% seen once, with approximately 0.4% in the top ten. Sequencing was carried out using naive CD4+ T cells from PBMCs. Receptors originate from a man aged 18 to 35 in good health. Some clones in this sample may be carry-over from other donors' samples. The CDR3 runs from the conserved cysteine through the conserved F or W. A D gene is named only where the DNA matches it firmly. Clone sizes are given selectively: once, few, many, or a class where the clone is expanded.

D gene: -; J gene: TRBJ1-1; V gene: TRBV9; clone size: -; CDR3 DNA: TGTGCCAGCAGCGAAGACCCTGGTCAAGCCCGAGAAGCTTTCTTT; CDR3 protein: CASSEDPGQAREAFF
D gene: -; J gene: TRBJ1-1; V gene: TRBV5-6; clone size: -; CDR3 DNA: TGTGCCAGCAGCTTGCGGGGGTTTAGGACTGAAGCTTTCTTT; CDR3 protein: CASSLRGFRTEAFF
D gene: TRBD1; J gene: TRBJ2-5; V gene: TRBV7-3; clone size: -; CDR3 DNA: TGTGCCAGCAGCTCCCGACAGGGGCCTAAGTACTTC; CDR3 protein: CASSSRQGPKYF
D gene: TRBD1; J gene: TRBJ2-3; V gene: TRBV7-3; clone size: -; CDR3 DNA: TGTGCCAGCTCCGGACAGGGCACAGATACGCAGTATTTT; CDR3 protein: CASSGQGTDTQYF
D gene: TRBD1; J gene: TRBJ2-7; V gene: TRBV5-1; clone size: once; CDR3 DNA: TGCGCCAGCAGCCCGGGACAGGGAAGCGACGAGCAGTACTTC; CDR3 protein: CASSPGQGSDEQYF
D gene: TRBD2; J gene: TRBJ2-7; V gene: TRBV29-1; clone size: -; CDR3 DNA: TGCAGCCCGTACCTGGGGACTAGCGGGGACTCCTACGAGCAGTACTTC; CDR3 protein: CSPYLGTSGDSYEQYF
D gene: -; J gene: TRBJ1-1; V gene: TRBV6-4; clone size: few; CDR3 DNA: TGTGCCAGCAGTGTCCAGGGAGGCACTGAAGCTTTCTTT; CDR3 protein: CASSVQGGTEAFF
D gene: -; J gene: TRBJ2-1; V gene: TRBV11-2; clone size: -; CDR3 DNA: TGTGCCAGCAGCTTAGATCGCCATAATGAGCAGTTCTTC; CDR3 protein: CASSLDRHNEQFF
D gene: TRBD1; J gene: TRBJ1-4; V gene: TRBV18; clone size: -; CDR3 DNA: TGTGCCAGCTCACCACCGGGACAGGCGGGCGGCTGGAATGAAAAACTGTTTTTT; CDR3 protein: CASSPPGQAGGWNEKLFF
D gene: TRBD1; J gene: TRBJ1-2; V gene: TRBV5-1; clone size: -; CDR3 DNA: TGCGCCAGCAGCCCGAACGTGGGGGACAGGGGACATGGCTACACCTTC; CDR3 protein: CASSPNVGDRGHGYTF
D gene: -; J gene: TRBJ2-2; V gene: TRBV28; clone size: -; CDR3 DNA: TGTGCCAGCAGTTCCCCCGGAGTTGCGTCGAAGGTAGCCGGGGAGCTGTTTTTT; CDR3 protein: CASSSPGVASKVAGELFF
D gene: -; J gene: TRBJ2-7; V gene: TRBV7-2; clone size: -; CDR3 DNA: TGTGCCAGCAGCGCTAGCACAGGGATGACCTACGAGCAGTACTTC; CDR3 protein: CASSASTGMTYEQYF
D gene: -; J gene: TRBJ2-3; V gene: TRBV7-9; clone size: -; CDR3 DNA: TGTGCCAGCAGCTTCTCGGGGTTAATTGCAGATACGCAGTATTTT; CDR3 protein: CASSFSGLIADTQYF
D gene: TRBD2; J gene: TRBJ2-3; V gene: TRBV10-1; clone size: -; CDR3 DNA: TGCGCCAGCAGTGAGCGTCTAGCGGCCCGCACAGATACGCAGTATTTT; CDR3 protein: CASSERLAARTDTQYF
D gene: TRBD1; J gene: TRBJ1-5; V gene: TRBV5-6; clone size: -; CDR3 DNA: TGTGCCAGCAGCCTCGCTGGGGGGACAGGGGGCGCGGGCAATCAGCCCCAGCATTTT; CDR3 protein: CASSLAGGTGGAGNQPQHF
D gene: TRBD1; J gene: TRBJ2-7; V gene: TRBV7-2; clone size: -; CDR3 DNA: TGTGCCAGCAGACCTACACAGGGGGCGGGAGAGCAGTACTTC; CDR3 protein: CASRPTQGAGEQYF
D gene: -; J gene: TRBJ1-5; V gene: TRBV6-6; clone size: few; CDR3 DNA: TGTGCCAGCAGTTACCCCGATCAGCCCCAGCATTTT; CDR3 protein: CASSYPDQPQHF
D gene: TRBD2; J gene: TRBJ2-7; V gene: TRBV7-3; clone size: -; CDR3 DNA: TGTGCCAGCAGCCAAGCGGGGGATCGAAGCTCCTACGAGCAGTACTTC; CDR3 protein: CASSQAGDRSSYEQYF
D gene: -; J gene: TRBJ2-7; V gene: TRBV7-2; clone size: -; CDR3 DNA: TGTGCCAGCAGCTTCCCTGGAGTAGCCTCTTCCCAGCAGTACTTC; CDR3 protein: CASSFPGVASSQQYF
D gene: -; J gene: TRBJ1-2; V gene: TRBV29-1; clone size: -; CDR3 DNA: TGCAGCGTTGGGCCCCGGGGAGCTAACTATGGCTACACCTTC; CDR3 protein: CSVGPRGANYGYTF
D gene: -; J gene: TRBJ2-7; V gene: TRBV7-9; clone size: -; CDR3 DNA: TGTGCCAGCAGCTTAGGGGTTAGTGGCTACGAGCAGTACTTC; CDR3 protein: CASSLGVSGYEQYF
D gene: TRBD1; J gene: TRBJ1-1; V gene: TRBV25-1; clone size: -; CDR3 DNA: TGTGCCAGCAGTGTCAGGGGGGGCGTTGGGGGCACTGAAGCTTTCTTT; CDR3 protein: CASSVRGGVGGTEAFF
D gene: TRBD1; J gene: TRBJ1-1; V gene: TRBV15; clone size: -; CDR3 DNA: TGTGCCACCAGCGGAGGGACAGGGGTGAACACTGAAGCTTTCTTT; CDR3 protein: CATSGGTGVNTEAFF
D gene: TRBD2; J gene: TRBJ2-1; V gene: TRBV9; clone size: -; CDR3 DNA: TGTGCCAGCAGCGTAGGACTAGCGGGTAAACAATACAATGAGCAGTTCTTC; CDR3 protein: CASSVGLAGKQYNEQFF
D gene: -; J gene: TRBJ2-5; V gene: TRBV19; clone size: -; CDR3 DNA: TGTGCCAGTAGTGTAACAGGGAAAGAGACCCAGTACTTC; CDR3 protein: CASSVTGKETQYF
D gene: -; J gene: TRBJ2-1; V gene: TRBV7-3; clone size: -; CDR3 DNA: TGTGCCAGCAGCCCTTATAGAGGGGTAGAGCAGTTCTTC; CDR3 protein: CASSPYRGVEQFF
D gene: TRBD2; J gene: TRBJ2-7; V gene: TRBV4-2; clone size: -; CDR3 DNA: TGTGCCAGCAGCCAAGTTCATGGGGGAGGGTCCTACGAGCAGTACTTC; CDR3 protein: CASSQVHGGGSYEQYF
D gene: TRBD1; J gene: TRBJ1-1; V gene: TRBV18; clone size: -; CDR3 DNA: TGTGCCAGCTCACCACCTACGGGACAGGGGGCGCGGGTGACTGAAGCTTTCTTT; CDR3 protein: CASSPPTGQGARVTEAFF
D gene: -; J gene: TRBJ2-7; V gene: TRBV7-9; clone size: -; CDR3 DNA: TGTGCCAGCAGCTTAAACGGGGGAAACCCCTACGAGCAGTACTTC; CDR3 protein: CASSLNGGNPYEQYF
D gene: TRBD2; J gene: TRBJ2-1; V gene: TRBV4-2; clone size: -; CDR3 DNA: TGTGCCAGCAGCCAATGGAGAGCGGGAGGGTCCGATGAGCAGTTCTTC; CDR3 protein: CASSQWRAGGSDEQFF
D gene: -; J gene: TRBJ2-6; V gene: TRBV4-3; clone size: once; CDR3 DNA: TGCGCCAGCAGCCGGGCTTCTGGGGCCAACGTCCTGACTTTC; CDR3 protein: CASSRASGANVLTF
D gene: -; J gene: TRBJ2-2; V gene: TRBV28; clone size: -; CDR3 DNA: TGTGCCAGCAGTTTCTGGGACAGGCGGGGGACCGGGGAGCTGTTTTTT; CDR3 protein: CASSFWDRRGTGELFF
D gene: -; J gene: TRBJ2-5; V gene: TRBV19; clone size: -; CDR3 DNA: TGTGCCAGTAGTATCTCCCCAGGGGCGGGGCACAAAGAGACCCAGTACTTC; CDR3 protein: CASSISPGAGHKETQYF
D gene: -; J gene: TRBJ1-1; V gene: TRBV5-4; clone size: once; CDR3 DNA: TGTGCCAGCAGCCCACTGACAGTGAACACTGAAGCTTTCTTT; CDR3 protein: CASSPLTVNTEAFF
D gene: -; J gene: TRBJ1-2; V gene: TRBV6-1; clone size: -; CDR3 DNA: TGTGCCAGCAGCTCACAGAACTATGGCTACACCTTC; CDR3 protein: CASSSQNYGYTF
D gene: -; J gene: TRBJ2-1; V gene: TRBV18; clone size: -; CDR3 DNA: TGTGCCAGCTCACCCAAGTCGGACACAACCTACAATGAGCAGTTCTTC; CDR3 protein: CASSPKSDTTYNEQFF
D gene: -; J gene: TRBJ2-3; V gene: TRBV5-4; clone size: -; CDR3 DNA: TGTGCCAGCAGCTTAGGAGTTGGAGGGCAGTATTTT; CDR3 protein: CASSLGVGGQYF
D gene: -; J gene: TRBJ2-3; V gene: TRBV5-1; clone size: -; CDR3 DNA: TGCGCCAGCAGCTTGGAGGGGGGAGGCACAGATACGCAGTATTTT; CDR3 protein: CASSLEGGGTDTQYF
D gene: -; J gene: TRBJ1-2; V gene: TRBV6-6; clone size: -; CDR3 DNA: TGTGCCAGCAAGGACAGTCCCGACTATGGCTACACCTTC; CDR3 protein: CASKDSPDYGYTF
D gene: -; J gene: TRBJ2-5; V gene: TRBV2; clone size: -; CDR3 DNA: TGTGCCAGCAGTGAGCGGCAGCTCCAAGAGACCCAGTACTTC; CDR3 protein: CASSERQLQETQYF
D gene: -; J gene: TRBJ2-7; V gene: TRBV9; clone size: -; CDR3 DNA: TGTGCCAGCAGCGTAGCCCCGGGGCCGGCGTACGAGCAGTACTTC; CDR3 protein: CASSVAPGPAYEQYF
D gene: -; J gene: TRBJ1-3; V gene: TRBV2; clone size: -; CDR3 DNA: TGTGCCAGCAGTACCCAGGGGAGCTCTGGAAACACCATATATTTT; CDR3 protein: CASSTQGSSGNTIYF
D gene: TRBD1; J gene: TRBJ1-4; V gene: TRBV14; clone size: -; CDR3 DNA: TGTGCCAGCAGCCAAGCAGGGGGCGGTGAAAAACTGTTTTTT; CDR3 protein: CASSQAGGGEKLFF
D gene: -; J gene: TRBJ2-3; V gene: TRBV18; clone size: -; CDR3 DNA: TGTGCCAGCGACCCCCGTCAGCGGAGCACAGATACGCAGTATTTT; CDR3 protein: CASDPRQRSTDTQYF
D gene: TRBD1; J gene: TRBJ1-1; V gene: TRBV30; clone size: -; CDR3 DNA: TGTGCCTGGAGAGACAGGGGGCGCGGAACTGAAGCTTTCTTT; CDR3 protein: CAWRDRGRGTEAFF
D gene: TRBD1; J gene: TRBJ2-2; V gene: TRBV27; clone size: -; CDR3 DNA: TGTGCCAGCAGGCCCCCCGGGACAGGGATCGGGGAGCTGTTTTTT; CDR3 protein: CASRPPGTGIGELFF
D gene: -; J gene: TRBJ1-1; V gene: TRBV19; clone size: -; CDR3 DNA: TGTGCCAGTACCCATAGGAAAAGGGTTGGTTGGTTAGGCACTGAAGCTTTCTTT; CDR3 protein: CASTHRKRVGWLGTEAFF
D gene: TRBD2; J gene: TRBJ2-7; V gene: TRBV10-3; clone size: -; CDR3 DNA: TGTGCCATCAGTGGGGGACTAGCGGGAGAGTCCCCCTACGAGCAGTACTTC; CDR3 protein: CAISGGLAGESPYEQYF
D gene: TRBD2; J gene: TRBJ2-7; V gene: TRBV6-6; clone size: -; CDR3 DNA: TGTGCCACCGGCGGGGGGCCCTCCTACGAGCAGTACTTC; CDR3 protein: CATGGGPSYEQYF
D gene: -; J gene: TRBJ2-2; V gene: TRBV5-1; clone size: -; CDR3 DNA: TGCGCCAGCAGCCGGGCGGGGGCGAGGGACACCGGGGAGCTGTTTTTT; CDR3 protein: CASSRAGARDTGELFF
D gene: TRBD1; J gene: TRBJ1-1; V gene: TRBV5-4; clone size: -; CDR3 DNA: TGTGCCAGCAGCTTGGTAGGGGGCCTGGGGGCTTTCTTT; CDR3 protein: CASSLVGGLGAFF
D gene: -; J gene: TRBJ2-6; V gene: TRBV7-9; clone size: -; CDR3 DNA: TGTGCCAGCAGCCCCCGGACAGCTCTCTCTGGGGCCAACGTCCTGACTTTC; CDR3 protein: CASSPRTALSGANVLTF
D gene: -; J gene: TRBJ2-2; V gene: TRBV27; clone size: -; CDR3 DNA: TGTGCCAGCAGCCACTTTCCAGGGGCGGGCACCGGGGAGCTGTTTTTT; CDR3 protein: CASSHFPGAGTGELFF
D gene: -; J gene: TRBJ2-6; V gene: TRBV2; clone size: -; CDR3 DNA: TGTGCCAGCAGTGAACGGCGGTGGCCAGGGGCTTCTGGGGCCAACGTCCTGACTTTC; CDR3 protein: CASSERRWPGASGANVLTF
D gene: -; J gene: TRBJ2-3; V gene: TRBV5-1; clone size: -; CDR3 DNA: TGCGCCAGCAGCTTGGGCTTGGGCGCCAACACAGATACGCAGTATTTT; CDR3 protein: CASSLGLGANTDTQYF